These 11 T cell receptor beta chains originate from one sample sequenced in a study of T cell responses to AZD1222 COVID-19 vaccine. Generated by immunoSEQ multiplex PCR, the TCRdb table keeps only in-frame clones and is missing some. The sample includes roughly 120,000 clones, about 81% of them seen just once. The sequences come from peripheral blood, collected on day 0 of AZD1222 vaccination. The receptors derive from an adult in good health.

This chain's CDR3 is CATGDFYGYTF. As DNA, the CDR3 is TGTGCCACCGGGGATTTCTATGGCTACACCTTC. This chain links TRBV6-5 with TRBJ1-2; no reliable D call. V shed 10 bases and J shed 4 bases, with 10 bases lying between them. CDR1 is MNHEY and CDR2 is SVGAGI in the germline V gene. The CDR3 covers 11 residues.

This clone occurred a few times. The chain recombines TRBV9 with TRBJ2-2, with 12 bases identical to TRBD2. The J segment lost 7 bases and the V segment lost 4 bases, leaving 11 bases of the junction unmatched. Germline CDR1 and CDR2: SGDLS and YYNGEE. The CDR3 loop spans 17 amino acids. CDR3 sequence: CASSLPSGRANGGELFF. CDR3 sequence (DNA): TGTGCCAGCAGCTTGCCTAGCGGGAGGGCTAACGGCGGGGAGCTGTTTTTT.

CDR3 bases: TGTGCCAGCAGCGTTGGGGCCAGCAATCAGCCCCAGCATTTT. Residues: CASSVGASNQPQHF. The rearrangement uses TRBV9 and TRBJ1-5, with a weak D call TRBD1 (5 bases). The CDR3 runs 14 residues. V was trimmed by 2 bases and J by 1 base, leaving 7 bases between them. Germline CDR1 is SGDLS and CDR2 is YYNGEE.

The chain is built from TRBV12-3 or TRBV12-4 and TRBJ1-5; D call uncertain. CDR3 size: 12 residues. V lost 2 bases and J lost 6, with 5 bases in between. The CDR3 loop reads CASSLIGQPQHF. In nucleotides, the CDR3 is TGTGCCAGCAGTTTAATCGGTCAGCCCCAGCATTTT.

The chain has TRBV6-4 and TRBJ1-5; D is uncertain. Germline CDR1 is MRHNA and CDR2 is SNTAGT. This CDR3 has 13 amino acids. V lost 3 bases and J 6 bases, leaving 9 bases between the germline ends. The CDR3 region is CASSENRFQPQHF. CDR3 in DNA: TGTGCCAGCAGTGAGAACAGATTTCAGCCCCAGCATTTT.

This chain links TRBV28 with TRBJ1-2; tentatively, D is TRBD1 (6 bases). Germline V lookup: CDR1 MDHEN, CDR2 SYDVKM. The CDR3 contains 15 residues. The V gene lost 5 bases and the J gene lost 1 base, with 14 bases spanning the gap. The CDR3 region is CASSAGALLNYGYTF. The CDR3 coding sequence is TGTGCCAGCAGTGCAGGGGCCCTACTTAACTATGGCTACACCTTC.

This rearrangement joins TRBV18 to TRBJ2-7; the match to TRBD1 covers 8 bases. CDR3 length: 16 amino acids. CDR1 KGHSH and CDR2 LQKENI come from the germline V gene. V dropped 1 base and J dropped 2; count of bases not matched to a gene: 7. The CDR3 spells CASSPLGTGETYEQYF. DNA for the CDR3: TGTGCCAGCTCACCACTCGGGACAGGAGAGACCTACGAGCAGTACTTC.

The J gene is TRBJ2-7, the V gene TRBV5-6; a weak D match, TRBD2 (6 bases). Trimming removed 0 bases from V and 1 base from J, with 11 bases in between. This CDR3 region has 15 residues. Germline V gene data show CDR1 as SGHDT and CDR2 as YYEEEE. CDR3 sequence: CASSLALGLSYEQYF. The CDR3 region has the DNA TGTGCCAGCAGCTTGGCCCTTGGACTATCCTACGAGCAGTACTTC.

The chain has TRBV24-1 and TRBJ2-3, with D tentatively TRBD2 (5 bases). Between the trimmed V and J ends, which lost 4 bases and 0 bases, there was a span of 16 bases. The CDR3 covers 17 residues. Germline V gene lookup returns CDR1 KGHDR and CDR2 SFDVKD. CDR3 in DNA: TGTGCCACCAGTGACCCTACGCGCGGGTCTAGCACAGATACGCAGTATTTT. Translated, it gives CATSDPTRGSSTDTQYF.

V and J are TRBV5-1 and TRBJ1-3; the match to TRBD1 covers 8 bases. V was pared by 4 bases and J by 0 bases, with 3 bases of the junction left unmatched. Germline V gene lookup returns CDR1 SGHRS and CDR2 YFSETQ. The CDR3 sequence is 15 residues long. The CDR3 region is CASSSTGGSGNTIYF. The CDR3 region has the DNA TGCGCCAGCAGCAGTACAGGGGGCTCTGGAAACACCATATATTTT.

The rearrangement links TRBV28 to TRBJ1-5; D call uncertain. The CDR3 covers 14 residues. Trimming cost V 6 bases and J 7 bases, with 16 bases left between them. In germline, CDR1 is MDHEN, CDR2 SYDVKM. In DNA form, the CDR3 reads TGTGCCAGCAGCTCACCGTATAGGTTGCAGCCCCAGCATTTT. Protein product: CASSSPYRLQPQHF.